The entry that follows covers one T cell receptor (beta chain) sequence. The antigen is not known. Between the trimmed V and J ends, which lost 1 base and 6 bases, there was a span of 9 bases. CDR1 and CDR2 (germline): SEHNR, FQNEAQ (reference sequence). The CDR3 covers 13 residues. CD8 cells regarded as naive lacked CD45RO, were positively chosen for CCR7, and omitted terminally differentiated effector memory CD45RA+ cells. Execution of the assay was at deep level. Authors' data handling: For the immunoSEQ data, sequences were junction-only without quality scores, so filtering differed. Using immunoSEQ multiplex PCR, the repertoire was profiled, and TCRdb retains in-frame clones only, with some absent. V and J calls and clone size come straight from that table; D and trimming were deduced from the DNA. Seen here are roughly 2.1 million clones, roughly 91% observed once, and the top ten hold about 1.8%.

The source of the sample is a study of shared clonotypes between healthy human individuals. Regarding the study as a whole: Generation probabilities were higher for clonotypes shared across all four sorted-subset donors than for unshared ones.

The rearrangement joins TRBV7-9 to TRBJ1-2; D is unclear. The TCR comes from a man between 18 and 29 years old in good health. Some clones in this sample may be carry-over from other donors' samples. Sample: naive CD8+ T cells from PBMCs. This CDR3 is CASSLERSDGYTF. CDR3 bases: TGTGCCAGCAGCTTAGAGCGGTCTGATGGCTACACCTTC.